Detailed here is one TCR beta chain. The sample belongs to a study of blood T cell repertoires in COVID-19. In germline, CDR1 is MGHRA, CDR2 YSYEKL. This CDR3 has 17 residues. The trim removed 0 bases at V and 7 bases at J, leaving 14 bases unmatched. In the original analysis: Cell counts per sample came from amplifying reference gene primers. Only in-frame clones appear in the TCRdb table, and some are missing; sequencing was by immunoSEQ multiplex PCR. For V, J and clone size, that table is used; D and trimming come from the DNA. Altogether fewer than 250,000 clones are present, 75% to 90% being singletons, with the ten largest covering around 0.7%.

This clonotype originated in a man in his forties with acute or convalescent COVID-19. The chain has TRBV4-1 and TRBJ2-5, with TRBD2 matching 7 bases. The sequenced sample was peripheral blood. Here the CDR3 DNA reads TGCGCCAGCAGCCAAGATACGTCTAGCGGACTAGGAGGGACCCAGTACTTC. It yields the protein CASSQDTSSGLGGTQYF.